A single sample gave rise to the 23 T cell receptor beta chains below, sequenced in a study of blood T cell repertoires in COVID-19. Measured with immunoSEQ multiplex PCR; TCRdb has only the in-frame clones, and not every one. Of 200,000 to 250,000 clones listed, 88% are singletons. Sequenced material: peripheral blood. These receptors were taken from a man aged 18 to 29 with active or convalescent COVID-19.

The chain is built from TRBV5-5 and TRBJ1-6; TRBD1 matches 7 bases. In germline, CDR1 is SGHKS, CDR2 YYEKEE (reference sequence). J was trimmed by 7 bases and V by 4 bases; bases with no gene match: 8. The CDR3 sequence is 15 residues long. CDR3 region: CASSEGTVKNSPLHF. The CDR3 DNA sequence: TGTGCCAGCAGCGAAGGGACAGTTAAAAATTCACCCCTCCACTTT.

CDR3 nucleotide sequence: TGTGCCAGCAGCGGAACGTGGAGGGGGCGGGCCAGTGGCTATGGCTACACCTTC. It encodes CASSGTWRGRASGYGYTF. This chain connects TRBV7-9 to TRBJ1-2, with 7 positions matching TRBD1. The V gene's germline CDR1 is SEHNR and CDR2 FQNEAQ (reference sequence). J lost 4 bases, V lost 5 bases, and 19 bases had no gene match. The CDR3 is made up of 18 amino acids.

The genes are TRBV6-5 and TRBJ1-4; the match to TRBD1 covers 8 bases. V shed 7 bases, J shed 6 bases, and the junction held 10 bases outside the gene matches. Germline V gene sequence: CDR1 MNHEY, CDR2 SVGAGI. The CDR3 totals 15 residues. CDR3 residues: CASNSRDRGDEKLFF. Here the CDR3 DNA reads TGTGCCAGCAACAGTAGAGACAGGGGTGATGAAAAACTGTTTTTT.

This chain links TRBV10-3 with TRBJ2-3; TRBD2 aligns across 11 bases. The length of the CDR3 is 18 residues. The V gene's germline CDR1 is ENHRY and CDR2 SYGVKD. Trimming removed 0 bases from V and 1 base from J; junction bases left unmatched: 6. This chain's CDR3 is CAISESMTSGMGTDTQYF. The CDR3 nucleotides read TGTGCCATCAGTGAGTCGATGACTAGCGGGATGGGCACAGATACGCAGTATTTT.

V usage is TRBV10-3 and J usage is TRBJ2-3, with TRBD2 as a possible D gene (6 bases). With 5 bases removed from V and 1 base from J, the gap between germline ends came to 13 bases. Germline assignment: CDR1 ENHRY and CDR2 SYGVKD. CDR3 length equals 15 residues. CDR3 protein: CAISPLEGRTDTQYF. CDR3 nucleotide sequence: TGTGCCATCAGTCCACTGGAGGGGCGCACAGATACGCAGTATTTT.

The gene calls are TRBV5-4 and TRBJ2-1; D unclear. Germline CDR1 SGHNT, CDR2 YYREEE (reference sequence). The CDR3 has 11 residues. Trimming shortened V by 4 bases and J by 6 bases, and 5 bases separated the two germline ends. CDR3 DNA: TGTGCCAGCAGCCGGAGCAATGAGCAGTTCTTC. Translation gives CASSRSNEQFF.

This sequence joins TRBV18 and TRBJ1-2, with a tentative D call TRBD1 (6 bases). The germline V gene has CDR1 KGHSH and CDR2 LQKENI. V was trimmed by 6 bases and J by 0 bases, leaving 17 bases between them. This CDR3 has 16 residues. The CDR3 loop is CASSTARTATNYGYTF. CDR3 DNA sequence: TGTGCCAGCTCCACGGCCCGGACAGCTACTAACTATGGCTACACCTTC.

The chain has TRBV4-1 and TRBJ1-1; a weak D match, TRBD1 (6 bases). Germline V CDR1 and CDR2: MGHRA, YSYEKL. This CDR3 is 16 amino acids long. Trimming removed 0 bases from V and 7 bases from J, with 18 bases in between. CDR3 protein: CASSQEGAGAIVEAFF. The CDR3 nucleotides read TGCGCCAGCAGCCAAGAAGGGGCAGGGGCTATCGTTGAAGCTTTCTTT.

This rearrangement joins TRBV11-2 to TRBJ1-1; D remains unclear. The CDR3 contains 13 residues. V dropped 1 base and J dropped 7 bases, with 10 bases sitting between them. In germline, CDR1 is SGHAT, CDR2 FQNNGV. The DNA of the CDR3 is TGTGCCAGCAGCTTAGTCGGTGGTTTTGAAGCTTTCTTT. It is translated as CASSLVGGFEAFF.

The rearrangement links TRBV2 to TRBJ2-3; 10 bases match TRBD2. This CDR3 region has 15 residues. With V trimmed by 6 bases and J by 1 base, 4 bases remained unmatched. Germline CDR1 SNHLY, CDR2 FYNNEI. The CDR3 sequence is CASSQAGGGTDTQYF. In DNA, the CDR3 is TGTGCCAGCAGCCAAGCGGGAGGGGGCACAGATACGCAGTATTTT.

The V call is TRBV18, the J call TRBJ2-1; 7 bases fit TRBD2. V shed 3 bases, J shed 9 bases, and the junction held 8 bases outside the gene matches. This CDR3 region has 14 residues. Germline V lookup: CDR1 KGHSH, CDR2 LQKENI. The CDR3 DNA is TGTGCCAGCTCACCGTCCTCTGGGGGGGGTGAGCAGTTCTTC. Residues: CASSPSSGGGEQFF.

The chain has TRBV2 and TRBJ2-7; D is uncertain. Germline CDR1 and CDR2: SNHLY and FYNNEI. Trimming removed 10 bases from V and 1 base from J, with 17 bases in between. This CDR3 has 14 residues. CDR3 DNA: TGTGCCACCCGGCAGGTAAAAGGATCCTACGAGCAGTACTTC. Its translation: CATRQVKGSYEQYF.

V usage is TRBV30 and J usage is TRBJ1-2, with 10 nucleotides matching TRBD1. The CDR3 covers 18 residues. V shed 3 bases, J shed 2 bases, and the junction held 15 bases outside the gene matches. Germline CDR1 reads GTSNPN; CDR2 reads SVGIG (reference sequence). CDR3 region: CAWSRDPSGTGDNYGYTF. CDR3 nucleotide sequence: TGTGCCTGGAGCCGAGATCCCTCCGGGACAGGGGACAACTATGGCTACACCTTC.

The genes are TRBV6-4 and TRBJ2-3; 10 bases agree with TRBD2. This CDR3 is 15 amino acids long. Germline CDR1 is MRHNA and CDR2 is SNTAGT. V dropped 5 bases and J dropped 1; count of bases not matched to a gene: 3. CDR3 sequence (DNA): TGTGCCAGCAGTTCTCTAGCGGGAGGCACAGATACGCAGTATTTT. This gives the protein CASSSLAGGTDTQYF.

V usage is TRBV4-2 and J usage is TRBJ2-7; 9 bases are shared with TRBD1. From germline, CDR1 is LGHNA and CDR2 YNFKEQ. J lost 2 bases, V lost 2 bases, and 19 bases had no gene match. The CDR3 sequence is 20 residues long. The CDR3 spells CASSQFALKNRGRNTYEQYF. CDR3 nucleotide sequence: TGTGCCAGCAGCCAATTCGCCCTGAAGAACAGGGGGCGTAACACCTACGAGCAGTACTTC.

The rearrangement links TRBV28 to TRBJ1-4; D is unresolved. V dropped 5 bases and J dropped 0 bases, with 7 bases sitting between them. Germline loops: CDR1 MDHEN, CDR2 SYDVKM. This CDR3 comprises 14 residues. The CDR3 sequence: CASSIRATNEKLFF. The CDR3 DNA reads TGTGCCAGCAGTATCCGGGCAACTAATGAAAAACTGTTTTTT.

This clone was observed a handful of times. This sequence joins TRBV28 and TRBJ1-2, with a weak D call TRBD1 (6 bases). The CDR3 has 13 amino acids. Trimming shortened V by 6 bases and J by 6 bases, and 14 bases separated the two germline ends. The germline CDR1 and CDR2 sequences are MDHEN and SYDVKM. This CDR3 reads CASSEQGHNGYTF. CDR3 DNA sequence: TGTGCCAGCAGCGAACAGGGTCACAATGGCTACACCTTC.

The rearrangement joins TRBV5-1 to TRBJ2-2; TRBD2 matches 10 bases. This CDR3 has 15 amino acids. Germline-derived CDR1 and CDR2 are SGHRS and YFSETQ. Trimming took 5 bases from V and 3 from J; bases not matched to a gene: 4. CDR3 amino acids: CASSTAGGDTGELFF. CDR3 nucleotide sequence: TGCGCCAGCAGTACAGCGGGAGGGGACACCGGGGAGCTGTTTTTT.

The chain employs TRBV2 and TRBJ1-4; possible D gene TRBD1, 6 bases. The germline V gene has CDR1 SNHLY and CDR2 FYNNEI. V lost 6 bases, J lost 7 bases, and 24 bases lay in between. This CDR3 comprises 17 residues. The CDR3 loop is CASRIQGFSTDGEKLFF. CDR3 nucleotide sequence: TGTGCCAGCAGAATACAGGGATTCAGCACAGACGGTGAAAAACTGTTTTTT.

The chain combines TRBV7-8 with TRBJ1-4, with a tentative D call TRBD1 (5 bases). CDR1 is SGHVS and CDR2 is FQNEAQ in the germline V gene. Trimming left V 4 bases short and J 4 bases short, with 13 bases between. The CDR3 length is 15 residues. CDR3 coding DNA: TGTGCCAGCAGCTCGCGGGACGGGATTAATGAAAAACTGTTTTTT. Protein product: CASSSRDGINEKLFF.

The chain links TRBV2 to TRBJ1-5; the D gene is possibly TRBD1 (6 bases). Trimming stripped 10 bases from V and 4 bases from J, with 14 bases between. The germline CDR1 and CDR2 sequences are SNHLY and FYNNEI. There are 13 residues in the CDR3. DNA of the CDR3: TGTGCCATGACGGACAGCGTTAATCAGCCCCAGCATTTT. This codes for CAMTDSVNQPQHF.

The chain is built from TRBV15 and TRBJ2-1, with TRBD2 as a possible D gene (5 bases). The CDR3 runs 15 residues. V dropped 5 bases and J dropped 4 bases, with 15 bases sitting between them. Per germline, CDR1 LNHNV and CDR2 YYDKDF (reference sequence). The CDR3 region is CATSQQAWTYNEQFF. CDR3 sequence (DNA): TGTGCCACCAGCCAGCAAGCCTGGACTTACAATGAGCAGTTCTTC.

The chain uses TRBV2 and TRBJ2-7; 10 positions agree with TRBD1. The V gene end was trimmed by 6 bases and the J gene end by 6 bases; junction bases not matched to a gene: 8. Germline-derived CDR1 and CDR2 are SNHLY and FYNNEI. The CDR3 covers 14 residues. CDR3 nucleotides: TGTGCCAGCAGCTCCGGGACAGGGGTGGGCGAGCAGTACTTC. Amino acids: CASSSGTGVGEQYF.